The next 8 T cell receptor beta chains were all read from a single sample in a study of T cells in Graves' hyperthyroidism and ophthalmopathy. What was amplified from RNA transcripts were TCR beta CDR3 regions. Initially, a first-round RT-PCR of the TCR CDR3 employed the HTBI primer set. TCRdb ran MiXCR on the multiplex PCR reads and lists one entry per CDR3 protein. The sample has more than 500,000 distinct CDR3 sequences; approximately 48% are singletons. Specimen: peripheral blood or thyroid tissue (not recorded which). Receptors originate from an adult woman with Graves' disease, either hyperthyroidism or ophthalmopathy (not recorded which).

For this clonotype: Because it lacks the conserved phenylalanine or tryptophan at the end, this CDR3 is likely a read error. Because the CDR3's place on the DNA is in doubt, the DNA is left out and the CDR3 is given as listed by TCRdb. The chain couples TRBV7-6 to TRBJ2-5; the table's D call TRBD2 went unverified against the DNA. CDR1 and CDR2 (germline): SGHVS, FNYEAQ. Termini included, the CDR3 measures 9 amino acids. The CDR3 sequence: CASSSGPNY.

This clonotype was seen repeatedly, ten times or more. The V gene is TRBV7-2, the J gene TRBJ1-4; TRBD1 aligns across 8 bases. After removal of 5 bases from V and 5 bases from J, the junction contained 7 bases not matched to a gene. The CDR3 is 15 amino acids. Germline loops: CDR1 SGHTA, CDR2 FQGNSA. Written as DNA, the CDR3 is TGTGCCAGCAGCCAACAGGGGGGAGGAAATGAAAAACTGTTTTTT. It specifies CASSQQGGGNEKLFF.

The chain links TRBV20-1 to TRBJ1-2; possibly TRBD1 for D (5 bases). The CDR3 has 12 residues. Trimming took off 3 bases at V and 8 bases at J, with 13 bases between the two ends. Germline loops: CDR1 DFQATT, CDR2 SNEGSKA (reference sequence). As DNA, the CDR3 is TGCAGTGCTAGTTCGGGGGGAAGCGGCTACACCTTC. This codes for CSASSGGSGYTF.

This chain uses TRBV29-1 with TRBJ1-3; 9 bases are shared with TRBD1. The germline CDR1 and CDR2 sequences are SQVTM and ANQGSEA. The CDR3 length is 15 residues. With 1 base clipped from V and 2 bases from J, the junction kept 3 bases outside the gene matches. The DNA for the CDR3 is TGCAGCGTTGAAGGACAGGGGGTACCTGGAAACACCATATATTTT. Translated, it gives CSVEGQGVPGNTIYF.

V usage is TRBV7-2 and J usage is TRBJ1-2; 7 nucleotides match TRBD1. This CDR3 has 14 residues. Germline CDR1 is SGHTA and CDR2 is FQGNSA. The V and J ends lost 7 bases and 7 bases, in that order; junction bases with no gene match: 12. CDR3 residues: CASTENRGSGGYTF. CDR3 DNA sequence: TGTGCCAGCACCGAGAACAGGGGAAGCGGTGGCTACACCTTC.

This clonotype was observed a handful of times. The J gene is TRBJ2-7, the V gene TRBV9, with D possibly TRBD2 on 5 matching bases. Between the trimmed V and J ends, which lost 3 bases and 7 bases, there was a span of 14 bases. The CDR3 is 13 amino acids. Germline CDR1 reads SGDLS; CDR2 reads YYNGEE. CDR3: CASSGGRGWEQYF. DNA for the CDR3: TGTGCCAGCAGCGGCGGACGGGGATGGGAGCAGTACTTC.

The J gene is TRBJ2-2, the V gene TRBV6-2 or TRBV6-3; D is undetermined. V was clipped by 5 bases and J by 1 base, with 8 bases between them. Germline CDR1 reads MNHEY; CDR2 reads SVGEGT. This CDR3 is 14 amino acids long. The CDR3 is CASSVPGNTGELFF. The CDR3 coding sequence is TGTGCCAGCAGTGTCCCAGGGAACACCGGGGAGCTGTTTTTT.

This clonotype was observed many times. CDR3 region: CASSIGLAGDTGYEQYF. The CDR3 nucleotides read TGTGCCAGCAGTATTGGACTAGCGGGAGATACGGGGTACGAGCAGTACTTC. The chain recombines TRBV7-9 with TRBJ2-7; 13 bases are a match to TRBD2. Germline V gene data show CDR1 as SEHNR and CDR2 as FQNEAQ (reference sequence). Trimming removed 6 bases from V and 4 bases from J; junction bases left unmatched: 12. The CDR3 loop spans 17 amino acids.